The 5 T cell receptor beta chains presented below share a single source sample, sequenced in a study of blood T cell repertoires in COVID-19. Sequenced by immunoSEQ multiplex PCR; TCRdb stores in-frame clones only, minus some. The table lists tens of thousands of clones, about 85% of them singletons. The material sequenced was peripheral blood. These TCRs come from a human donor in a cohort sampled during active COVID-19.

This chain links TRBV4-3 with TRBJ2-1; the match to TRBD2 covers 15 bases. The germline V gene has CDR1 LGHNA and CDR2 YSLEER. The trim removed 3 bases at V and 7 bases at J, leaving 10 bases unmatched. The CDR3 extends over 18 amino acids. CDR3 bases: TGCGCCAGCAGCCAGACAGGCCCTGGGACTAGCGGGAGGAATGAGCAGTTCTTC. Translation: CASSQTGPGTSGRNEQFF.

This clone was detected only a few times. The rearrangement joins TRBV4-2 to TRBJ2-1; TRBD1 might be the D (6 bases). The V and J ends lost 1 base and 7 bases respectively, with 14 bases between them. The CDR3 has 15 residues. Looked up from germline, CDR1 is LGHNA and CDR2 is YNFKEQ. CDR3 nucleotides: TGTGCCAGCAGCCAAGGGGAACAGGGTGGGAATGAGCAGTTCTTC. Translating it yields CASSQGEQGGNEQFF.

The gene calls are TRBV28 and TRBJ2-1, with 8 bases identical to TRBD2. The CDR3 covers 15 residues. J gave up 0 bases and V 5 bases, and 3 bases lay outside the gene matches. Germline loops: CDR1 MDHEN, CDR2 SYDVKM. The CDR3 nucleotides are TGTGCCAGCAGTCCAAGCGGGGGCTCCTACAATGAGCAGTTCTTC. Its translation: CASSPSGGSYNEQFF.

The chain is built from TRBV21-1 and TRBJ1-5; the table's D call, TRBD1, has no DNA check behind it. TRBV21-1 is labeled a pseudogene. The CDR3 length is 17 residues. The CDR3 bases are TGTGCCAGCAGCAAAACCCAGACAGGGTCTAGCAATCAGCCCCAGCATTTT. It yields the protein CASSKTQTGSSNQPQHF.

The chain combines TRBV18 with TRBJ2-7, with D maybe TRBD1 (5 bases). V was cut by 6 bases and J by 3 bases, with 15 bases left in between. Germline loops: CDR1 KGHSH, CDR2 LQKENI. This CDR3 is 14 amino acids long. CDR3: CASSRETQGYEQYF. Written as DNA, the CDR3 is TGTGCCAGCTCCCGCGAAACGCAGGGCTACGAGCAGTACTTC.